This TCR beta chain came from a study of patients and donors after allogeneic stem cell transplantation (dated by TCRdb to the early 2020s). Receptor libraries were prepared by RT-PCR. TCRdb names NextSeq 550 as the instrument used. TCRdb passed the public sequencing reads through fastp at Q25 and MiXCR, retaining productive beta sequences. Rows are combined by CDR3 protein, so each entry shows the most common genes and DNA. Here the sample has 390,000 or so distinct CDR3 sequences; around 16% occur a single time. The ten top clones hold 6% to 8% of the sample. CDR1 is given as SGDLS and CDR2 as YYNGEE, both from the germline V gene. The CDR3 has 15 amino acids, counting the end cysteine and phenylalanine. Only the CDR3 DNA is retained, 45 bases long and in frame from the first base. V is clipped by 4 bases and J by 1 base, and the sequence between their germline boundaries is 14 bases long. With respect to this clonotype: This clone's antigen is unknown. Per-nucleotide qualities are absent, and no much larger clonotype sits a single base away.

The receptor's source is a human donor who was either an allogeneic HSCT recipient or a stem cell or donor lymphocyte infusion donor (not recorded which). It is not recorded whose cells these are; they may come from a transplant donor. The sequence is built from TRBV9 and TRBJ2-5; 6 matching bases give a weak D call of TRBD1. Sample: blood, either unsorted or a sorted T cell fraction (not recorded which). CDR3 loop: CASSKGGHSQETQYF. DNA sequence: TGTGCCAGCAGCAAAGGGGGTCACTCCCAAGAGACCCAGTACTTC.